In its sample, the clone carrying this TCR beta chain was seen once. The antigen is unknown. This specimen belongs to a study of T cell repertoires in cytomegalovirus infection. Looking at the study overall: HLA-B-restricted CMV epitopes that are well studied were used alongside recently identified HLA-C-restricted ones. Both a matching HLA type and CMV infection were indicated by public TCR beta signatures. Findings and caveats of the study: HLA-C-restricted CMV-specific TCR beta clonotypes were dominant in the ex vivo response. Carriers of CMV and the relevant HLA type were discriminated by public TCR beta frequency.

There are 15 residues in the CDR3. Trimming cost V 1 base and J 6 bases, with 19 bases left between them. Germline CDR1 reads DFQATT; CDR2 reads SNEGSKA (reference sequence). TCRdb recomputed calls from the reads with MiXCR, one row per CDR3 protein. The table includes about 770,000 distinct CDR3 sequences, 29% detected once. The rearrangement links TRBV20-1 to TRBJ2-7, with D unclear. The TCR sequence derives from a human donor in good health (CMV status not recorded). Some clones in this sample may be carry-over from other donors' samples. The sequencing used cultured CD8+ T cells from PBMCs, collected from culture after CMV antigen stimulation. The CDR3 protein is CSARVFTERRAEQYF. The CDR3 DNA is TGCAGTGCTAGAGTTTTTACAGAACGAAGAGCCGAGCAGTACTTC.